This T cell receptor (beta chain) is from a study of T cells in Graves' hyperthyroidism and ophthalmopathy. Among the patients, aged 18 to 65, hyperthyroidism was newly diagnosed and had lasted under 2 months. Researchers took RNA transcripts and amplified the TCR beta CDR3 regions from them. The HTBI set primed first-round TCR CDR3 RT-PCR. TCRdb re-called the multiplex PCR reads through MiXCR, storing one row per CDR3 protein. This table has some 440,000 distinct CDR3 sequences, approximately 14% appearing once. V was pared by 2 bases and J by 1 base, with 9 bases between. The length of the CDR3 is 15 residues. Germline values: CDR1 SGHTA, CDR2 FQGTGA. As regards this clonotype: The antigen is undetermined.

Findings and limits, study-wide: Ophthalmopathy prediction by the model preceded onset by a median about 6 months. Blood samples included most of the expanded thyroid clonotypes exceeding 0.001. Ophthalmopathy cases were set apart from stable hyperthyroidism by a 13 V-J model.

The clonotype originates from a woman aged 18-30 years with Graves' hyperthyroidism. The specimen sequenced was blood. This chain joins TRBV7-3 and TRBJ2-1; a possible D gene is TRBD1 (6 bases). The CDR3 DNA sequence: TGTGCCAGCAGCTTAGAGACAGGATCCTACAATGAGCAGTTCTTC. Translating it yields CASSLETGSYNEQFF.